A single sample gave rise to the 12 T cell receptor beta chains below, sequenced in a study of blood T cells in healthy people across ages. The second PCR ran roughly 7 to 12 cycles with a sample-barcoded 5' primer and J-beta primers. In TCRdb, the 5' RACE reads were re-called with MiXCR into one record per CDR3 protein. The profile covers 550,000 to 600,000 distinct CDR3 sequences, with more than 45% appearing a single time and roughly 25% taken by the ten largest. Source material: blood. These receptors originate from an elderly man in good health.

The chain uses TRBV15 and TRBJ2-3; D is possibly TRBD1 or TRBD2 (5 bases each). CDR1 and CDR2 from the germline V gene are LNHNV and YYDKDF (reference sequence). The germline V and J ends were trimmed by 0 bases and 4 bases, with 8 bases remaining between them. This CDR3 is built from 14 residues. The CDR3 spells CATSRDVGADTQYF. CDR3 nucleotides: TGTGCCACCAGCAGAGATGTGGGGGCAGATACGCAGTATTTT. Full variable domain (outside the CDR3, taken from reference TRBV15 and TRBJ2-3): DAMVIQNPRYQVTQFGKPVTLSCSQTLNHNVMYWYQQKSSQAPKLLFHYYDKDFNNEADTPDNFQSRRPNTSFCFLDIRSPGLGDTAMYLCATSRDVGADTQYFGPGTRLTVL.

This rearrangement joins TRBV6-2 or TRBV6-3 to TRBJ2-1, with 9 bases lining up with TRBD2. In germline, CDR1 is MNHEY, CDR2 SVGEGT. The CDR3 is 15 residues long. V shed 6 bases and J 4 bases; nucleotides not matched to a gene: 7. The CDR3 spells CASRREAGGYNEQFF. The CDR3 DNA reads as TGTGCCAGCAGGCGAGAAGCGGGAGGTTACAATGAGCAGTTCTTC.

This clonotype was seen ten or more times. The J gene is TRBJ2-1, the V gene TRBV6-5, with D uncertain. CDR3 length: 14 residues. The germline V gene has CDR1 MNHEY and CDR2 SVGAGI. V shed 6 bases and J shed 4 bases, with 13 bases lying between them. The CDR3 is CASRPTGPYNEQFF. For the CDR3, the DNA is TGTGCCAGCAGGCCCACTGGGCCTTACAATGAGCAGTTCTTC.

The rearrangement joins TRBV20-1 to TRBJ2-4, with 8 bases identical to TRBD1. The CDR3 totals 11 residues. The ends lost 4 bases at V and 8 bases at J; junction bases unmatched: 1. Germline V gene lookup returns CDR1 DFQATT and CDR2 SNEGSKA (reference sequence). The CDR3 here is CSAMTGDIQYF. The CDR3 DNA is TGCAGTGCTATGACAGGGGACATTCAGTACTTC.

This clonotype was counted at least ten times. The chain recombines TRBV2 with TRBJ1-5; a weak D match, TRBD1 (6 bases). Germline CDR1 is SNHLY and CDR2 is FYNNEI. V lost 6 bases to trimming and J lost 6 bases, with 12 bases between them. The CDR3 consists of 13 residues. Here the CDR3 DNA reads TGTGCCAGCAGGGACAGAAAAGGTCAGCCCCAGCATTTT. Amino acids: CASRDRKGQPQHF. The full variable domain, its missing parts supplied by reference TRBV2 and TRBJ1-5, is EPEVTQTPSHQVTQMGQEVILRCVPISNHLYFYWYRQILGQKVEFLVSFYNNEISEKSEIFDDQFSVERPDGSNFTLKIRSTKLEDSAMYFCASRDRKGQPQHFGDGTRLSIL.

The gene calls are TRBV20-1 and TRBJ2-7; D gene unclear. The CDR3 contains 14 residues. Deletions cut 2 bases from V and 2 bases from J, with 13 bases between. Germline-derived CDR1 and CDR2 are DFQATT and SNEGSKA (reference sequence). As DNA, the CDR3 is TGCAGTGCTAGATGGCAGAGCCCTCCCTACGAGCAGTACTTC. It translates to CSARWQSPPYEQYF.

The chain recombines TRBV3-1 with TRBJ2-7, with a possible D match to TRBD2 (5 bases). CDR3 length: 14 amino acids. V lost 4 bases to trimming and J lost 2 bases, with 12 bases between them. Germline V gene lookup returns CDR1 LGHDT and CDR2 YNNKEL (reference sequence). The CDR3 spells CASSPIKEAYEQYF. The CDR3 DNA reads TGTGCCAGCAGCCCGATCAAGGAGGCCTACGAGCAGTACTTC.

J is TRBJ2-3 and V is TRBV7-2, with 8 bases that match TRBD1. The V gene's germline CDR1 is SGHTA and CDR2 FQGNSA. V trimming: 2 bases; J trimming: 5 bases; junction bases outside the gene matches: 3. The CDR3 contains 14 residues. The CDR3 loop reads CTSSLRTGLDTQYF. The CDR3 DNA reads as TGTACCAGCAGCTTACGGACAGGGCTAGATACGCAGTATTTT. Drawing the rest from reference TRBV7-2 and TRBJ2-3, the complete variable domain is GAGVSQSPSNKVTEKGKDVELRCDPISGHTALYWYRQSLGQGLEFLIYFQGNSAPDKSGLPSDRFSAERTGGSVSTLTIQRTQQEDSAVYLCTSSLRTGLDTQYFGPGTRLTVL.

This clonotype has only a few counts. The CDR3 loop reads CSVEGGLSYNEQFF. For the CDR3, the DNA is TGCAGCGTCGAGGGGGGACTCTCTTACAATGAGCAGTTCTTC. V and J are TRBV29-1 and TRBJ2-1; TRBD1 or TRBD2 may be the D gene (6 bases each). The germline gives CDR1 SQVTM, CDR2 ANQGSEA. This CDR3 region has 14 residues. V was shortened by 6 bases and J by 4 bases, with 16 bases between the two germline ends.

The table lists this clonotype with a few counts. The genes are TRBV7-2 and TRBJ2-5, with TRBD1 matching over 7 bases. CDR1 and CDR2 from the germline V gene are SGHTA and FQGNSA. J lost 5 bases, V lost 5 bases, and 11 bases had no gene match. The CDR3 loop spans 15 amino acids. DNA of the CDR3: TGTGCCAGCAGCATAATGGGGACAGTAGGCGAGACCCAGTACTTC. Its translation is CASSIMGTVGETQYF.

This clonotype showed up just a few times. This sequence joins TRBV20-1 and TRBJ2-3; weak D call: TRBD2 (6 bases). Germline CDR1 DFQATT, CDR2 SNEGSKA (reference sequence). This CDR3 has 16 amino acids. Trimming cost V 3 bases and J 3 bases, with 19 bases left between them. CDR3 amino acids: CSASPPGRRWTDTQYF. In DNA, the CDR3 is TGCAGTGCTAGCCCCCCGGGGAGGAGGTGGACAGATACGCAGTATTTT.

The V call is TRBV5-1, the J call TRBJ2-7; D assignment may be TRBD1 or TRBD2 (6 bases each). V shed 2 bases and J shed 0 bases, with 12 bases lying between them. Per germline, CDR1 SGHRS and CDR2 YFSETQ. This CDR3 has 15 residues. CDR3 in amino acids: CASSLPGAISYEQYF. The CDR3 DNA follows: TGCGCCAGCAGCTTACCGGGGGCGATCTCCTACGAGCAGTACTTC.